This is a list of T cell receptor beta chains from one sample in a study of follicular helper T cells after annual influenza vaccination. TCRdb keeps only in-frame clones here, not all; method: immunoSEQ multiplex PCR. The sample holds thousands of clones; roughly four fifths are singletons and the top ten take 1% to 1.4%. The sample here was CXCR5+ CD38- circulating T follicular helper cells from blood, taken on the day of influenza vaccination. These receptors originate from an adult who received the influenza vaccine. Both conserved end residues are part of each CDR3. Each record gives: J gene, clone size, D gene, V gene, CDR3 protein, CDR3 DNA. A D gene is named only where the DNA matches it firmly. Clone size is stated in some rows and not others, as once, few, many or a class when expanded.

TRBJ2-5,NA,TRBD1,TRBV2,CASSYRTGDETQYF,TGTGCCAGCAGTTACAGGACAGGGGATGAGACCCAGTACTTC
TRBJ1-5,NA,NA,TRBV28,CASSLVGHSGNQPQHF,TGTGCCAGCAGTTTGGTCGGACATTCAGGTAATCAGCCCCAGCATTTT
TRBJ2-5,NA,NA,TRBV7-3,CASSLLGAPQETQYF,TGTGCCAGCAGCTTATTGGGGGCCCCCCAAGAGACCCAGTACTTC
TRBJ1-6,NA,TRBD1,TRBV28,CASRSGQGYSPLHF,TGTGCCAGCAGATCCGGACAGGGGTATTCACCCCTCCACTTT
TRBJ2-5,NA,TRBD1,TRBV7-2,CASSPRQGTAYQETQYF,TGTGCCAGCAGCCCACGCCAGGGGACAGCCTACCAAGAGACCCAGTACTTC
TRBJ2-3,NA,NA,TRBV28,CASSLVGTDTQYF,TGTGCCAGCAGTTTAGTTGGCACAGATACGCAGTATTTT
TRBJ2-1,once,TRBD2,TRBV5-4,CASSLGGGPYNEQFF,TGTGCCAGCAGCTTGGGCGGGGGGCCCTACAATGAGCAGTTCTTC
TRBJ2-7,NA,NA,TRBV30,CAWSRGWGRGTNYEQYF,TGTGCCTGGAGTCGAGGGTGGGGTCGGGGAACTAACTACGAGCAGTACTTC
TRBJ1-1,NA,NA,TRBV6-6,CASSYSTGAEAFF,TGTGCCAGCAGTTACTCGACCGGGGCTGAAGCTTTCTTT
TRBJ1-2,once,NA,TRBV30,CAWSSPGGLGGYTF,TGTGCCTGGAGTTCCCCGGGGGGGTTGGGTGGCTACACCTTC
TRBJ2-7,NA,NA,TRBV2,CASSDMSYEQYF,TGTGCCAGCAGTGATATGTCCTACGAGCAGTACTTC
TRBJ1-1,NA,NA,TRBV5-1,CASSLGRYEAFF,TGCGCCAGCAGCTTGGGACGGTATGAAGCTTTCTTT
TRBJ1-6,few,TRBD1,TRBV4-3,CASSRRPQTGPGQELFLHF,TGCGCCAGCAGCCGCCGACCTCAGACAGGGCCGGGGCAGGAGTTGTTCCTCCACTTT
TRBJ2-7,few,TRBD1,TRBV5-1,CASSLAGTGGYEQYF,TGCGCCAGCAGCTTGGCCGGGACAGGGGGCTACGAGCAGTACTTC
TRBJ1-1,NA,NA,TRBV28,CASSRAAVEGEAFF,TGTGCCAGCAGTAGAGCAGCCGTAGAGGGTGAAGCTTTCTTT
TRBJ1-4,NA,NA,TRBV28,CASSPRDRTNEKLFF,TGTGCCAGCAGTCCAAGGGACCGAACTAATGAAAAACTGTTTTTT
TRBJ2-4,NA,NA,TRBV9,CASSVGPKNIQYF,TGTGCCAGCAGCGTAGGGCCCAAAAACATTCAGTACTTC
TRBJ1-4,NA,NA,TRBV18,CASSPLTATNEKLFF,TGTGCCAGCTCACCATTGACAGCCACTAATGAAAAACTGTTTTTT
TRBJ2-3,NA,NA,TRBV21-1,CASSTGTATDTQYF,TGTGCCAGCAGCACCGGGACAGCCACAGATACGCAGTATTTT
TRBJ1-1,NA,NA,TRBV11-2,CASSLVLDLKAEAFF,TGTGCCAGCAGCTTAGTGTTAGACCTGAAAGCTGAAGCTTTCTTT
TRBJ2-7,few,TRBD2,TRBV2,CASSVQRGFYEQYF,TGTGCCAGCAGTGTGCAGCGGGGGTTCTACGAGCAGTACTTC
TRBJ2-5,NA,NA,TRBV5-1,CASSLEGRETQYF,TGCGCCAGCAGCTTGGAGGGCCGAGAGACCCAGTACTTC
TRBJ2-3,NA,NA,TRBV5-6,CASSWRRGKGDTQYF,TGTGCCAGCAGCTGGCGGCGGGGAAAGGGAGATACGCAGTATTTT
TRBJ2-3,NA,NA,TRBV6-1,CATAPAGRTDTQYF,TGTGCCACCGCCCCGGCAGGGCGAACAGATACGCAGTATTTT
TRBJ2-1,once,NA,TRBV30,CAWSQLSWNNEQFF,TGTGCCTGGAGTCAACTGTCCTGGAATAATGAGCAGTTCTTC
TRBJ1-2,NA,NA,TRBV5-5,CASSLDSRGGDYGYTF,TGTGCCAGCAGCTTGGATAGCAGGGGCGGAGACTATGGCTACACCTTC
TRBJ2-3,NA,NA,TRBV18,CASSDGDTQYF,TGTGCCAGCTCAGACGGGGATACGCAGTATTTT
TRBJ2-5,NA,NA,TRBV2,CASSPSGTLKETQYF,TGTGCCAGCAGTCCCTCCGGGACCTTAAAAGAGACCCAGTACTTC
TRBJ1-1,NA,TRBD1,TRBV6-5,CASSYGDRRNTEAFF,TGTGCCAGCAGTTACGGGGACAGGAGGAACACTGAAGCTTTCTTT
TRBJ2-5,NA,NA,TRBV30,CAWSTETQYF,TGTGCCTGGAGCACTGAGACCCAGTACTTC
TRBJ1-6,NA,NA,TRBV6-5,CASSYSKGENSPLHF,TGTGCCAGCAGTTACTCAAAGGGCGAGAATTCACCCCTCCACTTT
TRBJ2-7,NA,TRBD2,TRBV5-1,CASSLASGGGSYEQYF,TGCGCCAGCAGCTTGGCCAGCGGGGGGGGCTCCTACGAGCAGTACTTC
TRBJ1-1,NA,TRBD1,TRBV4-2,CASSQVSGGNWGAFF,TGTGCCAGCAGCCAAGTTTCAGGGGGGAATTGGGGAGCTTTCTTT
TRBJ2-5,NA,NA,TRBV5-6,CASSLREEGSQETQYF,TGTGCCAGCAGCTTGAGGGAAGAAGGGTCGCAAGAGACCCAGTACTTC
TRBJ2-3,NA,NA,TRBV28,CASSPIQPDTQYF,TGTGCCAGCAGCCCTATACAGCCAGATACGCAGTATTTT